A single sample is the source of the 18 T cell receptor beta chains below, sequenced in a study of CD8+ T cells in alopecia areata (dated by TCRdb to the late 2010s). Libraries were built with the immunoSEQ multiplex PCR assay. To provide template for TCR sequencing, every sample had RNA extracted and reverse transcribed into cDNA. Entries here come from immuneACCESS through TCRdb and include only in-frame sequences with V and J called. Some clones fail to appear in such tables; in the studies checked, an unresolved V gene covers under half of the shortfall, and the cause of the remainder is unknown. The sample contains 150,000 to 200,000 clones, 67% of them found a single time. Of the sample, about 10% falls within the top ten clones. The time point label here, explained by the study, means: baseline before oral tofacitinib. This specimen consisted of CD8+ T cells sorted from blood, obtained at week 0. The receptors here all came from a human donor with alopecia areata.

The J gene is TRBJ1-5, the V gene TRBV15; tentatively, D is TRBD1 (5 bases). The V and J ends lost 8 bases and 2 bases respectively, with 13 bases between them. Germline assignment: CDR1 LNHNV and CDR2 YYDKDF (reference sequence). This CDR3 has 14 amino acids. The CDR3 loop is CATERDVGNQPQHF. The CDR3 region has the DNA TGTGCCACCGAAAGGGACGTGGGCAATCAGCCCCAGCATTTT.

This chain links TRBV5-1 with TRBJ2-7, with D uncertain. Germline lookup yields CDR1 SGHRS and CDR2 YFSETQ. The CDR3 is 13 residues long. Trimming cost V 4 bases and J 4 bases, with 12 bases left between them. The CDR3 protein is CASSLSSDYEQYF. The CDR3, as DNA: TGCGCCAGCAGCCTGAGTAGTGATTACGAGCAGTACTTC.

CDR3 DNA: TGCAGCGTAGCCAGGGACCGAACTTCGGACGAGCAGTACTTC. Its protein product is CSVARDRTSDEQYF. The genes are TRBV29-1 and TRBJ2-7; possibly TRBD1 or TRBD2 for D (5 bases each). Germline assignment: CDR1 SQVTM and CDR2 ANQGSEA. This CDR3 contains 14 residues. V was trimmed by 6 bases and J by 5 bases, leaving 20 bases between them.

The chain is built from TRBV9 and TRBJ2-5, with 9 bases lining up with TRBD2. CDR1 is SGDLS, CDR2 YYNGEE, per germline. The CDR3 spans 15 residues. J lost 5 bases, V lost 3 bases, and 8 bases had no gene match. CDR3 sequence: CASSGLRGGAETQYF. CDR3 nucleotides: TGTGCCAGCAGCGGCCTGCGGGGGGGCGCGGAGACCCAGTACTTC.

V usage is TRBV7-8 and J usage is TRBJ2-7; 7 positions agree with TRBD1. The CDR3 is 15 amino acids. In germline, CDR1 is SGHVS, CDR2 FQNEAQ. V lost 5 bases and J lost 5; bases outside the gene matches: 12. This chain's CDR3 is CASSTRQGEIDEQYF. As DNA, the CDR3 is TGTGCCAGCAGCACAAGACAGGGCGAGATTGACGAGCAGTACTTC.

The sample holds a few counts of this clone. This sequence joins TRBV23-1 and TRBJ2-7; D remains unclear. TRBV23-1 is an ORF; its function is uncertain. Trimming removed 3 bases from V and 3 bases from J, with 15 bases in between. The CDR3 consists of 15 residues. CDR3 in DNA: TGCGCCAGCAGTCATATCCCCACAGCCCGCTACGAGCAGTACTTC. This encodes CASSHIPTARYEQYF.

The V gene is TRBV27, the J gene TRBJ1-2; D might be TRBD1 (6 bases). Germline V gives CDR1 MNHEY, CDR2 SMNVEV (reference sequence). V lost 6 bases and J 9 bases, leaving 20 bases between the germline ends. CDR3 length: 14 residues. The CDR3 loop is CASRALKDRPRYTF. In DNA form, the CDR3 reads TGTGCCAGCAGGGCACTTAAGGACAGACCGCGCTACACCTTC.

This chain connects TRBV6-6 to TRBJ1-1, with 10 bases identical to TRBD1. The V segment lost 6 bases and the J segment 0 bases; nucleotides outside the gene matches: 4. CDR1 MNHNY and CDR2 SVGAGI come from the germline V gene (reference sequence). The CDR3 is made up of 15 amino acids. DNA for the CDR3: TGTGCCAGCAGCTCGACAGGGGGCATGAACACTGAAGCTTTCTTT. The encoded protein is CASSSTGGMNTEAFF.

This clone was detected a few times. The chain links TRBV25-1 to TRBJ1-2; 9 nucleotides align to TRBD1. The V segment lost 9 bases and the J segment 8 bases; nucleotides outside the gene matches: 7. This CDR3 has 12 amino acids. Germline CDR1 MGHDK, CDR2 SYGVNS. The CDR3 is CASQQGATGYTF. CDR3 sequence (DNA): TGTGCCAGTCAACAGGGGGCTACGGGCTACACCTTC.

The chain links TRBV7-9 to TRBJ2-5, with 11 bases matching TRBD1. In germline, CDR1 is SEHNR, CDR2 FQNEAQ (reference sequence). After removal of 4 bases from V and 5 bases from J, the junction contained 12 bases not matched to a gene. This CDR3 is 17 amino acids long. Written as DNA, the CDR3 is TGTGCCAGCAGCTCAGGACAGGGGGCGTTGATTGTGGAGACCCAGTACTTC. Translating gives CASSSGQGALIVETQYF.

This chain joins TRBV14 and TRBJ2-1; D remains unclear. The CDR3 sequence is 13 residues long. V gave up 1 base and J gave up 6 bases, with 7 bases separating them. Looked up from germline, CDR1 is SGHDN and CDR2 is FVKESK. CDR3 sequence (DNA): TGTGCCAGCAGCCAAGGGTGGGGCAATGAGCAGTTCTTC. It translates to CASSQGWGNEQFF.

This rearrangement joins TRBV14 to TRBJ2-1; D not resolved. Trimming left V 4 bases short and J 8 bases short, with 3 bases between. The CDR3 is made up of 10 amino acids. Germline lookup yields CDR1 SGHDN and CDR2 FVKESK. CDR3 bases: TGTGCCAGCAGCCGGGATGAGCAGTTCTTC. It translates to CASSRDEQFF.

Details on this clone: Other DNA sequences in the same sample also yield this CDR3. V is TRBV29-1 and J is TRBJ1-2; D is unclear. Germline loops: CDR1 SQVTM, CDR2 ANQGSEA. V lost 0 bases, J lost 4 bases, and 3 bases lay in between. This CDR3 is 11 amino acids long. The CDR3: CSVEDRYGYTF. Written as DNA, the CDR3 is TGCAGCGTTGAAGATCGCTATGGCTACACCTTC. Full variable domain (missing parts from reference TRBV29-1 and TRBJ1-2): SAVISQKPSRDICQRGTSLTIQCQVDSQVTMMFWYRQQPGQSLTLIATANQGSEATYESGFVIDKFPISRPNLTFSTLTVSNMSPEDSSIYLCSVEDRYGYTFGSGTRLTVV.

J is TRBJ2-2 and V is TRBV29-1; 11 positions agree with TRBD2. Germline V gives CDR1 SQVTM, CDR2 ANQGSEA. This CDR3 comprises 16 residues. After removal of 2 bases from V and 2 bases from J, the junction contained 4 bases not matched to a gene. The CDR3 here is CSVERTSGGNTGELFF. The CDR3 DNA reads as TGCAGCGTTGAACGAACTAGCGGGGGTAACACCGGGGAGCTGTTTTTT.

The chain joins TRBV6-6 to TRBJ2-7; D tentatively fits TRBD1 or TRBD2 (6 bases each). Germline CDR1 and CDR2: MNHNY and SVGAGI (reference sequence). V was shortened by 7 bases and J by 6 bases, with 13 bases between the two germline ends. The CDR3 spans 12 residues. In DNA form, the CDR3 reads TGTGCCAGCACAACGGGGGCCGGCGAGCAGTACTTC. It encodes CASTTGAGEQYF.

The rearrangement joins TRBV29-1 to TRBJ1-1, with TRBD1 matching over 7 bases. CDR3 size: 12 residues. Trimming cost V 7 bases and J 3 bases; bases outside gene matches: 5. The germline V gene encodes CDR1 SQVTM and CDR2 ANQGSEA. CDR3 residues: CSARGGYTEAFF. In DNA, the CDR3 is TGCAGCGCCAGGGGGGGTTACACTGAAGCTTTCTTT.

This clone was recorded a few times. The rearrangement links TRBV29-1 to TRBJ2-7; possibly TRBD1 or TRBD2 for D (6 bases each). The V gene's germline CDR1 is SQVTM and CDR2 ANQGSEA. Between the trimmed V and J ends, which lost 4 bases and 0 bases, there was a span of 13 bases. The CDR3 has 14 amino acids. The CDR3 loop is CSVGGGKSSYEQYF. In DNA, the CDR3 is TGCAGCGTTGGAGGGGGGAAAAGCTCCTACGAGCAGTACTTC.

The chain links TRBV18 to TRBJ2-3; 7 nucleotides match TRBD2. The CDR3 spans 16 residues. The germline V gene encodes CDR1 KGHSH and CDR2 LQKENI. V lost 8 bases to trimming and J lost 0 bases; unmatched junction nucleotides: 11. CDR3 residues: CASQQVGGSSTDTQYF. The CDR3 DNA is TGTGCCAGCCAGCAGGTCGGGGGGTCGAGCACAGATACGCAGTATTTT.